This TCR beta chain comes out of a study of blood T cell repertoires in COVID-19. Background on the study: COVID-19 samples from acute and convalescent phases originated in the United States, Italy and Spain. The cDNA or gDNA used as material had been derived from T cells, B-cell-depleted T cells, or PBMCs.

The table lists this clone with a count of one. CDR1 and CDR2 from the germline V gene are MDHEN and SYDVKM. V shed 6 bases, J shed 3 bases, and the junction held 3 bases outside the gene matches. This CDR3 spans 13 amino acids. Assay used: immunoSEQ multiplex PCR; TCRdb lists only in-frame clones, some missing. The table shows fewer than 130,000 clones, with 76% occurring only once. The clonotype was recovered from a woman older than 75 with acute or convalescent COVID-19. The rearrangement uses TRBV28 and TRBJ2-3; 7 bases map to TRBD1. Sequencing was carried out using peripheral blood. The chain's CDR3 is CASRRTGTDTQYF. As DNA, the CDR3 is TGTGCCAGCAGACGGACAGGAACAGATACGCAGTATTTT.